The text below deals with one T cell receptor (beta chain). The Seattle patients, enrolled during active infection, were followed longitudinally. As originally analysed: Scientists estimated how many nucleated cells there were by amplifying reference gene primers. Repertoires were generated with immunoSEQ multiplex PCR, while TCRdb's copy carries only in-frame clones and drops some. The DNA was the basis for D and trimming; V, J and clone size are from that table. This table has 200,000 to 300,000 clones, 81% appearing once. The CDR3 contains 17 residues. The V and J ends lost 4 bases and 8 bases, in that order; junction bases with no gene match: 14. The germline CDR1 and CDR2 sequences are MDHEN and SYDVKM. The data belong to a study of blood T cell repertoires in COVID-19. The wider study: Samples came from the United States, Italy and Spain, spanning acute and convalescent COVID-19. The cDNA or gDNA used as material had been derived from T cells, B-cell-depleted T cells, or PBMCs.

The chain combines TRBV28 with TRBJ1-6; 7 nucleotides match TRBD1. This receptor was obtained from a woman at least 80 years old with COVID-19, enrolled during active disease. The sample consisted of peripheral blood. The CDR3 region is CASSSPSGRGSYSPLHF. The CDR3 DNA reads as TGTGCCAGCAGTTCCCCAAGTGGCAGGGGGTCGTATTCACCCCTCCACTTT.